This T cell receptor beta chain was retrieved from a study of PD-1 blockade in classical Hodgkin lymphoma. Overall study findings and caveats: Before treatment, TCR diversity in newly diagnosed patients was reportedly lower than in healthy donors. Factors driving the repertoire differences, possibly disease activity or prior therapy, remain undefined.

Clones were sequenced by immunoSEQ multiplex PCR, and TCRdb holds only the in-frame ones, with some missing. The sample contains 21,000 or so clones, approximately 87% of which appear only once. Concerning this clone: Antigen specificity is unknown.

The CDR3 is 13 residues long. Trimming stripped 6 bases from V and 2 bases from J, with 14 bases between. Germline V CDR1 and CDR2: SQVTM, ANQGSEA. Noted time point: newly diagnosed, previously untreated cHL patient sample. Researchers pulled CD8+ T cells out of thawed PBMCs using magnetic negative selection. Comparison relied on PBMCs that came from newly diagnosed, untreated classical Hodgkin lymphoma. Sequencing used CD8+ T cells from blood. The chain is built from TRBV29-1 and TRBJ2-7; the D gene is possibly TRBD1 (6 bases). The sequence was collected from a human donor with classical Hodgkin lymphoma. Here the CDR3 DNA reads TGCAGCGTAGGTGAGGCAGGGGCCTACGAGCAGTACTTC. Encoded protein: CSVGEAGAYEQYF.